These 30 T cell receptor beta chains share one sample of origin, sequenced in a study of T cells expressing NK-cell markers. TCRdb derives one entry per CDR3 protein from the 5' RACE reads, leaving out DNA. In total, the table holds roughly 170,000 distinct CDR3 sequences. Input material: blood T cells: a sorted CD56 or NKG2C T cell subset, CD4+ or CD8+ T cells, or bulk PBMC T cells (not recorded which). The receptors here all came from a woman aged 18 to 69 in good health.

The rearrangement links TRBV12-3 or TRBV12-4 to TRBJ1-1; no DNA is available, so the TRBD1 call from TCRdb remains unchecked. There are 13 residues in the CDR3. Here the CDR3 reads CASSRGTGPQAFF.

The chain combines TRBV24-1 with TRBJ2-3; TCRdb calls TRBD1, which cannot be checked without DNA. The CDR3 covers 16 residues. Germline V gene sequence: CDR1 KGHDR, CDR2 SFDVKD. The CDR3 region is CATSDLQGQGTDTQYF.

V usage is TRBV2 and J usage is TRBJ2-5; no DNA is available, so the TRBD1 call from TCRdb remains unchecked. Germline CDR1 is SNHLY and CDR2 is FYNNEI. The CDR3 totals 13 residues. The CDR3 loop is CASSEPPGRAQYF.

The chain uses TRBV12-3 or TRBV12-4 and TRBJ2-3; there is no DNA to check the TCRdb D call of TRBD2. This CDR3 is 15 amino acids long. The CDR3 reads CASSLGGLALDTQYF.

This chain connects TRBV5-1 to TRBJ2-5; the TCRdb call, TRBD1, lacks DNA for checking. The CDR3 consists of 15 residues. Germline CDR1 is SGHRS and CDR2 is YFSETQ. The CDR3 loop is CASRMLPGEEETQYF.

The genes are TRBV7-3 and TRBJ2-2; there is no DNA to check the TCRdb D call of TRBD2. Germline V gene lookup returns CDR1 SGHTA and CDR2 FQGTGA. The CDR3 totals 16 residues. This chain's CDR3 is CASSYGLLAGAGELFF.

This chain uses TRBV12-3 or TRBV12-4 with TRBJ1-2; TCRdb returns TRBD1, unconfirmable since there is no DNA. This CDR3 comprises 13 residues. The chain's CDR3 is CASSLTGIYGYTF.

The rearrangement uses TRBV5-4 and TRBJ2-5; TCRdb picks TRBD2, but there is no DNA to check that call. The CDR3 is 16 residues long. Germline V lookup: CDR1 SGHNT, CDR2 YYREEE (reference sequence). The CDR3 loop is CASSFSSGGRKETQYF. Full variable domain (missing parts from reference TRBV5-4 and TRBJ2-5): ETGVTQSPTHLIKTRGQQVTLRCSSQSGHNTVSWYQQALGQGPQFIFQYYREEENGRGNFPPRFSGLQFPNYSSELNVNALELDDSALYLCASSFSSGGRKETQYFGPGTRLLVL.

The rearrangement links TRBV20-1 to TRBJ2-4; as DNA is missing, the TRBD1 call by TCRdb cannot be tested. Germline CDR1 is DFQATT and CDR2 is SNEGSKA (reference sequence). This CDR3 has 13 residues. CDR3 in amino acids: CSASRGNKNIQYF.

The V gene is TRBV4-1, the J gene TRBJ2-7; TCRdb lists TRBD1, though no DNA is available to test this call. CDR1 and CDR2 (germline): MGHRA, YSYEKL. The CDR3 totals 15 residues. The CDR3 protein is CASSRPGTQPGEQYF.

This rearrangement joins TRBV10-3 to TRBJ2-7; TCRdb proposes TRBD1, but this gene call is untestable without DNA. The CDR3 extends over 15 amino acids. The germline V gene has CDR1 ENHRY and CDR2 SYGVKD. Here the CDR3 reads CAISDPTSGGLQQYF.

The chain employs TRBV7-2 and TRBJ2-7; TCRdb designates TRBD2, a call that cannot be tested without DNA. The CDR3 is 14 amino acids. The germline V gene encodes CDR1 SGHTA and CDR2 FQGNSA. This CDR3 reads CASSLQRDVYEQYF.

V usage is TRBV20-1 and J usage is TRBJ2-5; as DNA is missing, the TRBD2 call by TCRdb cannot be tested. Germline V lookup: CDR1 DFQATT, CDR2 SNEGSKA (reference sequence). The CDR3 length is 16 residues. The CDR3 here is CSARDWTSWSGETQYF.

V usage is TRBV7-9 and J usage is TRBJ2-7; TCRdb's assignment of TRBD2 cannot be checked, as there is no DNA. Germline CDR1 SEHNR, CDR2 FQNEAQ (reference sequence). The CDR3 has 16 amino acids. This CDR3 reads CASSLARSLSSYEQYF.

The chain is built from TRBV4-2 and TRBJ1-2. The CDR3 runs 14 residues. The germline CDR1 and CDR2 sequences are LGHNA and YNFKEQ. CDR3 sequence: CASSQGSDNYGYTF.

J is TRBJ2-3 and V is TRBV6-1; TCRdb gives TRBD1 as the D gene, but with no DNA this cannot be confirmed. Per germline, CDR1 MNHNS and CDR2 SASEGT. There are 14 residues in the CDR3. The CDR3 here is CASSDGTGTDTQYF.

The chain carries TRBV27 and TRBJ1-5; TCRdb picks TRBD1, but there is no DNA to check that call. Germline CDR1 reads MNHEY; CDR2 reads SMNVEV (reference sequence). The CDR3 spans 16 residues. CDR3 region: CASKARGQGGYQPQHF.

The gene calls are TRBV5-1 and TRBJ2-5; TCRdb outputs TRBD2, but without DNA this stays unchecked. The CDR3 length is 15 residues. Germline V gene sequence: CDR1 SGHRS, CDR2 YFSETQ. CDR3 in amino acids: CASSLESARRETQYF.

The rearrangement links TRBV5-1 to TRBJ1-2. This CDR3 is built from 15 residues. Looked up from germline, CDR1 is SGHRS and CDR2 is YFSETQ. CDR3 residues: CASSLAGRSAYGYTF.

The chain's CDR3 is CSAREGRGVGELFF. The chain combines TRBV20-1 with TRBJ2-2. The CDR3 runs 14 residues. Germline loops: CDR1 DFQATT, CDR2 SNEGSKA (reference sequence).

This chain uses TRBV7-8 with TRBJ2-2; TCRdb designates TRBD2, a call that cannot be tested without DNA. The CDR3 has 20 residues. CDR1 is SGHVS and CDR2 is FQNEAQ in the germline V gene. CDR3 residues: CASSFPLTSGGLRNTGELFF.

The chain employs TRBV3-1 and TRBJ1-1. This CDR3 has 15 residues. The V gene's germline CDR1 is LGHDT and CDR2 YNNKEL (reference sequence). CDR3: CASSQRGVRNTEAFF.

The gene calls are TRBV20-1 and TRBJ2-1. This CDR3 is 12 amino acids long. The germline gives CDR1 DFQATT, CDR2 SNEGSKA (reference sequence). CDR3 sequence reads: CSASNPYNEQFF.

This sequence joins TRBV3-1 and TRBJ2-1. Germline assignment: CDR1 LGHDT and CDR2 YNNKEL (reference sequence). This CDR3 spans 15 amino acids. CDR3 amino acids: CASSQKGRRDNEQFF.

The chain is built from TRBV20-1 and TRBJ1-1; lacking DNA, the TRBD1 call made by TCRdb goes unchecked. The CDR3 runs to 16 residues. CDR1 is DFQATT, CDR2 SNEGSKA, per germline (reference sequence). The CDR3 region is CSARDWGRGWNTEAFF.

This chain joins TRBV3-1 and TRBJ1-3; the D call of TRBD1 rests on TCRdb alone, since no DNA is present to check it. The CDR3 has 16 amino acids. CDR1 and CDR2 (germline): LGHDT, YNNKEL (reference sequence). This CDR3 is CASSQGVGASGNTIYF.

The chain couples TRBV7-9 to TRBJ2-3. This CDR3 has 12 amino acids. CDR1 is SEHNR and CDR2 is FQNEAQ in the germline V gene (reference sequence). The CDR3 loop reads CASSSTGLTQYF.

This chain uses TRBV28 with TRBJ1-1; the D gene TCRdb calls, TRBD1, cannot be checked with no DNA. The CDR3 is 14 residues long. Germline V gene data show CDR1 as MDHEN and CDR2 as SYDVKM. This chain's CDR3 is CASSPLALSGGAFF.

J is TRBJ2-1 and V is TRBV11-2; TCRdb's D call of TRBD1 is untestable without DNA. This CDR3 is built from 16 residues. Germline loops: CDR1 SGHAT, CDR2 FQNNGV. CDR3: CASSSLGDRGYNEQFF.

The chain uses TRBV20-1 and TRBJ2-7; TCRdb proposes TRBD1, but this gene call is untestable without DNA. CDR1 and CDR2 (germline): DFQATT, SNEGSKA (reference sequence). The CDR3 runs to 13 residues. The CDR3: CSAHRDISYEQYF.